This section outlines one T cell receptor beta chain sequence together with its context. This clonotype appeared once. The specificity of this receptor is unknown. Nothing much larger sits one base from this clone, and base qualities are not available. One read alone provides weak support. This specimen's treatment or condition label, interpreted: in vitro stimulation with specific CMV peptide epitopes to enrich CMV-specific T cells. The sample belongs to a study of T cell repertoires in cytomegalovirus infection (dated by TCRdb to between 2018 and 2021). Notes on the research overall: The peptide stimulations were aimed at well-studied HLA-B-restricted epitopes as well as recently identified HLA-C-restricted CMV epitopes, whose presentation resists viral immunomodulation. Donor HLA type was relevant to the analysis, as public TCR beta signatures indicated carriage of CMV infection together with the matching HLA type.

The sequencer was an Illumina HiSeq 1500. TCRdb handled the public reads itself, with Q25 trimming in fastp and clone calling in MiXCR, and kept productive beta chains. Each CDR3 protein gets just one entry, which takes the most common genes and DNA from the rows behind it. The sample records about 110,000 distinct CDR3 sequences, under 45% of which are singletons. Around 74% of the sample is held by the ten biggest clonotypes. Taken from the germline V gene, the CDR1 and CDR2 loops are MGHRA and YSYEKL. V is pared back by 4 bases and J by 2 bases, with 15 bases lying between the germline termini. The CDR3 has 17 amino acids, counting the end cysteine and phenylalanine. The entry retains the CDR3 DNA only, 51 bases that are in frame from base 1. Points the paper makes about the study in general: Carriers of CMV infection plus the relevant HLA type were discriminated by the cumulative frequency of public TCR beta family members in the study cohort and in an independent approximately 360-donor cohort. In the ex vivo response, HLA-C-restricted CMV-specific TCR beta clonotypes were dominant, and in two of eight donors the single most frequent clonotype came from this HLA-C-restricted group.

The chain is encoded by TRBV4-1 joined to TRBJ1-6; matching of 6 bases hints at TRBD1 as the D gene. The material was CD8+ T cells from cultured PBMCs, obtained from culture after CMV antigen stimulation. This TCR derives from a human donor in good health (CMV status not recorded). Some clones in this sample may be carry-over from other donors' samples. The CDR3 reads CASSPTSGGPYNSPLHF. The DNA sequence is as follows: TGCGCCAGCAGCCCGACATCGGGGGGGCCCTATAATTCACCCCTCCACTTT.